A single sample is the source of the 25 T cell receptor beta chains below, sequenced in a study of T cell clonotyping in hematopoietic cell transplantation. Profiled with immunoSEQ multiplex PCR; TCRdb holds only in-frame clones, not every one. This sample has more than 40,000 clones; around 95% occur once, and the top ten carry approximately 1%. The sequenced sample consisted of peripheral blood mononuclear cells. Receptors were obtained from a man younger than 45 in good health. Some clones in this sample may be carry-over from other donors' samples.

The rearrangement uses TRBV4-1 and TRBJ2-1; D may be TRBD2 (7 bases). The ends were cut back, 0 bases at V and 8 bases at J, with 14 bases in the middle. This CDR3 is built from 15 residues. Germline-derived CDR1 and CDR2 are MGHRA and YSYEKL. The CDR3 here is CASSQEGRGSDEQFF. The CDR3 bases are TGCGCCAGCAGCCAAGAAGGGAGGGGGAGCGATGAGCAGTTCTTC.

J is TRBJ2-1 and V is TRBV9, with D unclear. The CDR3 runs 15 residues. CDR1 is SGDLS and CDR2 is YYNGEE in the germline V gene. Trimming removed 7 bases at V and 3 bases at J, with 17 bases between. CDR3 bases: TGTGCCAGCGCGGTTGCCCCGGACGGCTACAATGAGCAGTTCTTC. This gives the protein CASAVAPDGYNEQFF.

The V call is TRBV29-1, the J call TRBJ2-5; D unclear. V was cut by 3 bases and J by 6 bases, with 8 bases left in between. The V gene's germline CDR1 is SQVTM and CDR2 ANQGSEA. The CDR3 totals 11 residues. The CDR3 DNA reads TGCAGCGTTGATTTGAGGCAGACCCAGTACTTC. Its translation is CSVDLRQTQYF.

The rearrangement joins TRBV6-5 to TRBJ2-2; no clear D. Germline CDR1 reads MNHEY; CDR2 reads SVGAGI. The CDR3 spans 15 residues. V was pared by 8 bases and J by 0 bases, with 13 bases between. The CDR3 coding sequence is TGTGCCAGCGGTCGAACGGGTTCGAACACCGGGGAGCTGTTTTTT. Translation: CASGRTGSNTGELFF.

The CDR3 DNA reads as TGTGCCAGCAGTTCAAACAACCGGGCCAAACTGTTTTTT. Protein product: CASSSNNRAKLFF. The chain is built from TRBV6-5 and TRBJ1-4, with D uncertain. With 4 bases removed from V and 11 bases from J, the gap between germline ends came to 14 bases. The CDR3 is made up of 13 amino acids. Germline values: CDR1 MNHEY, CDR2 SVGAGI.

The chain recombines TRBV10-1 with TRBJ2-2; D may be TRBD2 (5 bases). Per the germline V gene, CDR1 is WNHNN and CDR2 is SYGVQD (reference sequence). The CDR3 sequence is 14 residues long. V was cut by 4 bases and J by 6 bases, with 12 bases left in between. The CDR3 here is CASSGGVRPGELFF. For the CDR3, the DNA is TGCGCCAGCAGTGGGGGAGTAAGGCCCGGGGAGCTGTTTTTT.

The chain joins TRBV9 to TRBJ2-5, with D possibly TRBD2 on 7 matching bases. The germline V gene has CDR1 SGDLS and CDR2 YYNGEE. Deletions cut 0 bases from V and 5 bases from J, with 14 bases between. This CDR3 contains 15 residues. The CDR3 nucleotides read TGTGCCAGCAGCGTAGGGGCGGGGGCCACGGAGACCCAGTACTTC. Protein: CASSVGAGATETQYF.

V gene TRBV6-1 combines with J gene TRBJ2-3; TRBD2 might be the D (5 bases). The CDR3 has 15 residues. The V and J ends lost 2 bases and 4 bases respectively, with 13 bases between them. Germline V gene data show CDR1 as MNHNS and CDR2 as SASEGT. CDR3 protein: CASSELLEYADTQYF. CDR3 nucleotides: TGTGCCAGCAGTGAACTACTAGAGTATGCAGATACGCAGTATTTT.

A note on this clone: Germline is not matched at one junction end, which may reflect a read error. The chain has TRBV7-7 and TRBJ1-3; D unclear. Germline V gene lookup returns CDR1 SSHAT and CDR2 FNYEAQ (reference sequence). This CDR3 has 13 residues. The CDR3 region has the DNA TGTGCTAGCAGCCCCGGATCTGGAAACACCATATATTTT. The encoded protein is CASSPGSGNTIYF.

The chain uses TRBV6-6 and TRBJ2-1; D might be TRBD2 (6 bases). The germline V and J ends were trimmed by 4 bases and 5 bases, with 12 bases remaining between them. The CDR3 contains 14 residues. Per the germline V gene, CDR1 is MNHNY and CDR2 is SVGAGI (reference sequence). The CDR3 spells CASSSRESHNEQFF. The CDR3 DNA reads TGTGCCAGCAGTTCCCGGGAGAGTCACAATGAGCAGTTCTTC.

This chain connects TRBV4-1 to TRBJ2-7, with D hard to call. Germline V gene sequence: CDR1 MGHRA, CDR2 YSYEKL. V was cut by 4 bases and J by 4 bases, with 11 bases left in between. There are 13 residues in the CDR3. For the CDR3, the DNA is TGCGCCAGCAGCCGCCAGGACCAGTACGAGCAGTACTTC. Its translation: CASSRQDQYEQYF.

The chain combines TRBV25-1 with TRBJ1-4; 7 bases line up with TRBD1. Germline V CDR1 and CDR2: MGHDK, SYGVNS. This CDR3 spans 13 amino acids. V shed 6 bases, J shed 13 bases, and the junction held 11 bases outside the gene matches. The CDR3 loop is CASRGSHRGGLFF. For the CDR3, the DNA is TGTGCCAGCAGAGGATCGCACAGGGGTGGACTGTTTTTT.

The chain uses TRBV5-3 and TRBJ1-6, with D perhaps TRBD1 (5 bases). TRBV5-3 carries the ORF label, with uncertain function. The length of the CDR3 is 14 residues. Trimming removed 4 bases at V and 7 bases at J, with 12 bases between. The CDR3 coding sequence is TGTGCCAGAAGCCACCGGGACGGAAATTCACCCCTCCACTTT. Translation: CARSHRDGNSPLHF.

The rearrangement links TRBV4-2 to TRBJ2-1; D gene uncertain. Trimming took 0 bases from V and 4 from J, leaving 7 bases between them. The CDR3 runs 14 residues. CDR1 is LGHNA and CDR2 is YNFKEQ in the germline V gene. The CDR3 DNA follows: TGTGCCAGCAGCCAAGAAGTACAGTACAATGAGCAGTTCTTC. This sequence encodes CASSQEVQYNEQFF.

This clone has a single count. The CDR3 nucleotides read TGCGCCAGCAGCATTTACGAGCAGTACTTC. Amino acid sequence: CASSIYEQYF. The chain employs TRBV5-1 and TRBJ2-7; no clear D. The germline V gene encodes CDR1 SGHRS and CDR2 YFSETQ. The V end lost 4 bases, the J end lost 4 bases, and 3 bases lay between the germline ends. This CDR3 comprises 10 residues.

The rearrangement uses TRBV9 and TRBJ2-1; maybe TRBD2 (6 bases). The CDR3 has 14 residues. CDR1 and CDR2 from the germline V gene are SGDLS and YYNGEE. The V gene lost 2 bases and the J gene lost 5 bases, with 11 bases spanning the gap. The CDR3 sequence: CASSVAGSHNEQFF. The CDR3 bases are TGTGCCAGCAGCGTGGCCGGGAGTCACAATGAGCAGTTCTTC.

The chain carries TRBV4-3 and TRBJ2-3; D uncertain. V lost 4 bases and J 1 base, leaving 12 bases between the germline ends. Germline-derived CDR1 and CDR2 are LGHNA and YSLEER. The CDR3 runs to 15 residues. For the CDR3, the DNA is TGCGCCAGCAGCCTTCTCCTCTCCCGCACAGATACGCAGTATTTT. Its protein product is CASSLLLSRTDTQYF.

This chain connects TRBV19 to TRBJ2-7, with 8 nucleotides matching TRBD1. The junction had 10 bases not matched to a gene; V was cut back by 5 bases and J by 7 bases. Germline loops: CDR1 LNHDA, CDR2 SQIVND (reference sequence). The CDR3 is made up of 14 amino acids. DNA of the CDR3: TGTGCCAGTAGTGGGGCGCAGGGGGCGTGGGAGCAGTACTTC. Protein product: CASSGAQGAWEQYF.

The gene calls are TRBV5-1 and TRBJ2-5, with 7 bases aligning to TRBD2. J lost 5 bases, V lost 3 bases, and 10 bases had no gene match. The CDR3 extends over 15 amino acids. Germline V gene data show CDR1 as SGHRS and CDR2 as YFSETQ. CDR3 bases: TGCGCCAGCAGCTACGGCGACCGCGGGAGCGAGACCCAGTACTTC. This translates into CASSYGDRGSETQYF.

This chain joins TRBV7-6 and TRBJ1-1; no clear D gene. This CDR3 is 14 amino acids long. From germline, CDR1 is SGHVS and CDR2 FNYEAQ. Between the trimmed V and J ends, which lost 4 bases and 5 bases, there was a span of 14 bases. The CDR3 DNA is TGTGCCAGCAGCTCCCCCCCGGGCTTAACTGAAGCTTTCTTT. Encoded protein: CASSSPPGLTEAFF.

V usage is TRBV14 and J usage is TRBJ1-1; D unclear. This CDR3 region has 16 residues. Germline V gives CDR1 SGHDN, CDR2 FVKESK. V lost 3 bases and J 1 base, leaving 15 bases between the germline ends. The CDR3 DNA reads as TGTGCCAGCAGCCATTTACTCCCACGCTCGAACACTGAAGCTTTCTTT. It is translated as CASSHLLPRSNTEAFF.

The gene calls are TRBV30 and TRBJ1-2; D unresolved. This CDR3 has 14 residues. Germline V gene data show CDR1 as GTSNPN and CDR2 as SVGIG (reference sequence). Trimming removed 0 bases from V and 6 bases from J, with 14 bases in between. CDR3 region: CAWSVLLARDGYTF. CDR3 DNA sequence: TGTGCCTGGAGTGTACTCCTCGCAAGGGATGGCTACACCTTC.

The chain has TRBV7-2 and TRBJ1-1; no reliable D call. CDR1 is SGHTA and CDR2 is FQGNSA in the germline V gene. The CDR3 is made up of 15 amino acids. Trimming removed 3 bases from V and 5 bases from J, with 16 bases in between. The CDR3, as DNA: TGTGCCAGCAGCTTGCTTGACCGGGGTGGGACTGAAGCTTTCTTT. It encodes CASSLLDRGGTEAFF.

The chain recombines TRBV11-2 with TRBJ2-1; no reliable D call. The germline gives CDR1 SGHAT, CDR2 FQNNGV. The CDR3 is 16 residues long. The V end lost 1 base, the J end lost 1 base, and 11 bases lay between the germline ends. This CDR3 reads CASSLAPKVSYNEQFF. DNA of the CDR3: TGTGCCAGCAGCTTAGCCCCCAAGGTGTCCTACAATGAGCAGTTCTTC.

The CDR3 nucleotides read TGCGCCAGCAGCCAAGTGAAGGCATTTTCAGACACCGGGGAGCTGTTTTTT. It encodes CASSQVKAFSDTGELFF. The genes are TRBV4-3 and TRBJ2-2; the D is unclear. Deletions cut 1 base from V and 3 bases from J, with 15 bases between. Germline CDR1 is LGHNA and CDR2 is YSLEER. This CDR3 is 17 amino acids long.